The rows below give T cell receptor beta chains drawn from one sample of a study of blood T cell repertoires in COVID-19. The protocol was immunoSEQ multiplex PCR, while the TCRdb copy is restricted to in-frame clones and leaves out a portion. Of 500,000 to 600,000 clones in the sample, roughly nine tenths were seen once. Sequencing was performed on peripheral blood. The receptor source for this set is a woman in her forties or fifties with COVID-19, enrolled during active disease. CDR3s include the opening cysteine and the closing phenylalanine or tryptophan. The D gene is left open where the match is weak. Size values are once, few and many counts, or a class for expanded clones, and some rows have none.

CDR3aa: CASSPLGQGEGYTF; CDR3nt: TGTGCCAGCAGCCCGCTCGGACAGGGGGAAGGCTACACCTTC; abundance: many; v_gene: TRBV7-8; d_gene: TRBD1; j_gene: TRBJ1-2
CDR3aa: CASSQGGGYGYTF; CDR3nt: TGTGCCAGCAGCCAAGGCGGGGGATATGGCTACACCTTC; abundance: NA; v_gene: TRBV4-2; d_gene: NA; j_gene: TRBJ1-2
CDR3aa: CASLIDRSLGQYF; CDR3nt: TGTGCCAGCCTTATTGACAGGAGTTTGGGACAGTACTTC; abundance: NA; v_gene: TRBV2; d_gene: NA; j_gene: TRBJ2-7
CDR3aa: CASSQESTGAYGYTF; CDR3nt: TGTGCCAGCAGCCAAGAATCCACAGGGGCCTATGGCTACACCTTC; abundance: NA; v_gene: TRBV4-2; d_gene: TRBD1; j_gene: TRBJ1-2
CDR3aa: CAWSVKPTSGANVLTF; CDR3nt: TGTGCCTGGAGTGTAAAACCGACTTCTGGGGCCAACGTCCTGACTTTC; abundance: NA; v_gene: TRBV30; d_gene: NA; j_gene: TRBJ2-6
CDR3aa: CASSLGPGGPYTF; CDR3nt: TGTGCCAGCAGCTTGGGCCCGGGGGGGCCCTACACCTTC; abundance: NA; v_gene: TRBV5-8; d_gene: NA; j_gene: TRBJ1-2
CDR3aa: CASSPAGPDEAFF; CDR3nt: TGCGCCAGCAGCCCCGCAGGGCCGGACGAAGCTTTCTTT; abundance: NA; v_gene: TRBV4-1; d_gene: NA; j_gene: TRBJ1-1
CDR3aa: CASSEAAGKETQYF; CDR3nt: TGTGCCAGCAGTGAAGCTGCAGGGAAGGAGACCCAGTACTTC; abundance: NA; v_gene: TRBV2; d_gene: NA; j_gene: TRBJ2-5
CDR3aa: CASSPRSNQPQHF; CDR3nt: TGTGCCAGCAGCCCGAGGAGCAATCAGCCCCAGCATTTT; abundance: NA; v_gene: TRBV9; d_gene: NA; j_gene: TRBJ1-5
CDR3aa: CASSHGTSGGNEQFF; CDR3nt: TGCGCCAGCAGCCACGGGACTAGCGGGGGAAATGAGCAGTTCTTC; abundance: NA; v_gene: TRBV4-1; d_gene: TRBD2; j_gene: TRBJ2-1
CDR3aa: CASSFWQGEKKLFF; CDR3nt: TGTGCCAGCAGCTTCTGGCAGGGGGAGAAAAAACTGTTTTTT; abundance: NA; v_gene: TRBV5-8; d_gene: TRBD1; j_gene: TRBJ1-4
CDR3aa: CASSLVAGGNEQFF; CDR3nt: TGTGCCAGCAGCTTAGTAGCGGGGGGGAATGAGCAGTTCTTC; abundance: NA; v_gene: TRBV11-3; d_gene: TRBD2; j_gene: TRBJ2-1
CDR3aa: CASSLSIGNTIYF; CDR3nt: TGTGCCAGCAGCTTATCAATTGGAAACACCATATATTTT; abundance: NA; v_gene: TRBV11-3; d_gene: NA; j_gene: TRBJ1-3
CDR3aa: CASSSSTYNEQFF; CDR3nt: TGTGCCAGCAGTTCCAGTACCTACAATGAGCAGTTCTTC; abundance: NA; v_gene: TRBV12-3/TRBV12-4; d_gene: NA; j_gene: TRBJ2-1
CDR3aa: CASSPQGVAEAFF; CDR3nt: TGTGCCAGCAGCCCACAGGGGGTAGCTGAAGCTTTCTTT; abundance: NA; v_gene: TRBV7-8; d_gene: TRBD1; j_gene: TRBJ1-1
CDR3aa: CAISGGTGDTEAFF; CDR3nt: TGTGCCATCAGCGGGGGGACAGGGGACACTGAAGCTTTCTTT; abundance: NA; v_gene: TRBV10-3; d_gene: TRBD1; j_gene: TRBJ1-1
CDR3aa: CASSSHRGILNTEAFF; CDR3nt: TGTGCCAGCAGCAGCCACAGGGGAATCTTGAACACTGAAGCTTTCTTT; abundance: NA; v_gene: TRBV28; d_gene: TRBD1; j_gene: TRBJ1-1
CDR3aa: CASSQDRSRGARQPQHF; CDR3nt: TGCGCCAGCAGCCAAGATCGGAGTCGGGGGGCTCGACAGCCCCAGCATTTT; abundance: NA; v_gene: TRBV4-1; d_gene: NA; j_gene: TRBJ1-5
CDR3aa: CASSMDRGRDSPLHF; CDR3nt: TGTGCCAGCAGCATGGACAGGGGGAGGGATTCACCCCTCCACTTT; abundance: NA; v_gene: TRBV7-2; d_gene: TRBD1; j_gene: TRBJ1-6
CDR3aa: CASLSGTGLATDTQYF; CDR3nt: TGTGCCAGCCTGAGTGGGACGGGACTAGCAACAGATACGCAGTATTTT; abundance: NA; v_gene: TRBV2; d_gene: TRBD2; j_gene: TRBJ2-3
CDR3aa: CASSPGGKFYGYTF; CDR3nt: TGTGCCAGCTCCCCCGGGGGTAAATTCTATGGCTACACCTTC; abundance: NA; v_gene: TRBV2; d_gene: NA; j_gene: TRBJ1-2
CDR3aa: CASGLYEQYF; CDR3nt: TGTGCCAGCGGGCTCTACGAGCAGTACTTC; abundance: NA; v_gene: TRBV6-6; d_gene: NA; j_gene: TRBJ2-7
CDR3aa: CASSLEAGLQETQYF; CDR3nt: TGCGCCAGCAGCTTGGAAGCGGGGCTACAAGAGACCCAGTACTTC; abundance: NA; v_gene: TRBV5-1; d_gene: TRBD2; j_gene: TRBJ2-5
CDR3aa: CASSPDSNQETQYF; CDR3nt: TGTGCCAGCAGCCCCGACAGCAACCAAGAGACCCAGTACTTC; abundance: NA; v_gene: TRBV5-4; d_gene: NA; j_gene: TRBJ2-5